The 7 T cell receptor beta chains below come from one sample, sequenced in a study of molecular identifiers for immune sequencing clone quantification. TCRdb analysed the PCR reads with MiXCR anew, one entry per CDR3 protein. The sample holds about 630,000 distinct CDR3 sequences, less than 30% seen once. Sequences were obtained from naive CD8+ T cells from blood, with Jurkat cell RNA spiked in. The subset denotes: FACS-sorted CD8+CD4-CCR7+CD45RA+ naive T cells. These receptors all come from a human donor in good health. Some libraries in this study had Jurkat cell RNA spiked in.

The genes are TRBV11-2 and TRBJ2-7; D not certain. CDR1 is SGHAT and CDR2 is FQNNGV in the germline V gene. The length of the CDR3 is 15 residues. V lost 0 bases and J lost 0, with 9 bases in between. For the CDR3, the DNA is TGTGCCAGCAGCTTAGAAGCTGCTACCTCCTACGAGCAGTACTTC. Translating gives CASSLEAATSYEQYF.

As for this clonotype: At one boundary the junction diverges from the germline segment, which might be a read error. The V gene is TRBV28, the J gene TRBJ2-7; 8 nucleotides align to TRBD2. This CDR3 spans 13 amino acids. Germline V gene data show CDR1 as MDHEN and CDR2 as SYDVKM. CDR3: CASSTGGRYAQYF. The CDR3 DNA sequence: TGTGCCAGCAGCACGGGGGGGCGATACGCGCAGTACTTC.

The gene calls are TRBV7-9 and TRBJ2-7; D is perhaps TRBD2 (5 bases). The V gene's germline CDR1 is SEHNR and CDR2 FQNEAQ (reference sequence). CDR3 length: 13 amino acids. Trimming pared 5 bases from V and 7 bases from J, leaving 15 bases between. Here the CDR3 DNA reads TGTGCCAGCAGCGCCACCGAGACTATTGAGCAGTACTTC. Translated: CASSATETIEQYF.

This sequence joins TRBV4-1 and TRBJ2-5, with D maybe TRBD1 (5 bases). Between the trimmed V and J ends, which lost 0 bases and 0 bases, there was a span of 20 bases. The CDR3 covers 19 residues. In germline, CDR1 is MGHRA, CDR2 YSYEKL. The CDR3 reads CASSQDIGEREPNQETQYF. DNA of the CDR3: TGCGCCAGCAGCCAAGATATAGGGGAAAGGGAACCCAACCAAGAGACCCAGTACTTC.

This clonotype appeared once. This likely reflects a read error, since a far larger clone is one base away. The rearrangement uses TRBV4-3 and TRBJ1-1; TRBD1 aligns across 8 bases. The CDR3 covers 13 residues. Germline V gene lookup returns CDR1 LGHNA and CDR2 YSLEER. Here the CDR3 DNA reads TGCGCCAGCAGCCAGACAGGGGTGACTGAAACTTTCTTT. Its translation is CASSQTGVTETFF.

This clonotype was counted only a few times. DNA of the CDR3: TGTGCCAGCAGTGCAGGGGAACAGTTCCTAGTCTACGAGCAGTACTTC. Translation: CASSAGEQFLVYEQYF. The J gene is TRBJ2-7, the V gene TRBV2, with D tentatively TRBD1 (6 bases). Trimming stripped 4 bases from V and 3 bases from J, with 19 bases between. Looked up from germline, CDR1 is SNHLY and CDR2 is FYNNEI. The CDR3 extends over 16 amino acids.

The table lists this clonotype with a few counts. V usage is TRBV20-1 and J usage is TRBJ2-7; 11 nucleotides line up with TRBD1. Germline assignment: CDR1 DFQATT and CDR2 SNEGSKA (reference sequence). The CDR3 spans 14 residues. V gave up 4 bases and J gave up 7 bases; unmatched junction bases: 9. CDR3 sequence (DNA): TGCAGTGCTATGGGGGTGGGACAGGGGGGAGAGCAGTACTTC. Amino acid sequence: CSAMGVGQGGEQYF.